The rows below give T cell receptor beta chains drawn from one sample of a study of shared clonotypes between healthy human individuals. Profiling relied on immunoSEQ multiplex PCR, and the TCRdb table lists in-frame clones only, not all of them. The table lists about 680,000 clones, 92% of them singletons. The sequenced material came from naive CD8+ T cells sorted from blood. These receptors all come from a young man in good health. Each CDR3 is given with its conserved first and last residue. The D gene is left open where the match is weak. Expanded clones get a size class; other rows say once, few or many, or leave the size out.

NA	NA	TRBV30	12	TRBJ2-1	TGTGCCTGGAGTTACGGTTACAATGAGCAGTTCTTC	CAWSYGYNEQFF
NA	NA	TRBV27	14	TRBJ2-4	TGTGCCAGCAGTTTATCTATGGGGCAAAACATTCAGTACTTC	CASSLSMGQNIQYF
NA	NA	TRBV6-6	13	TRBJ2-7	TGTGCCAGCAGTTACTCGATCTCCTACGAGCAGTACTTC	CASSYSISYEQYF
NA	TRBD1	TRBV16	12	TRBJ2-7	TGTGCCAGCACTACAGGGGAGAACGAGCAGTACTTC	CASTTGENEQYF
NA	NA	TRBV5-1	13	TRBJ1-1	TGCGCCAGCAGCCACGGAGGGAACACTGAAGCTTTCTTT	CASSHGGNTEAFF
few	TRBD2	TRBV6-5	15	TRBJ2-1	TGTGCCAGCAGTTACTCAGCGGGAGGCCCATTGGGGCAGTTCTTC	CASSYSAGGPLGQFF
NA	NA	TRBV27	14	TRBJ2-5	TGTGCCAGCAGTTTGCATGGGTTACAAGAGACCCAGTACTTC	CASSLHGLQETQYF
NA	TRBD2	TRBV11-2	16	TRBJ2-1	TGTGCCAGCAGCCCGTGGACTAGCGGGAGCTACAATGAGCAGTTCTTC	CASSPWTSGSYNEQFF
NA	TRBD2	TRBV11-3	19	TRBJ2-2	TGTGCCAGCAGCTTAGTTCGGTTTGGGCTAGCGGAGAACACCGGGGAGCTGTTTTTT	CASSLVRFGLAENTGELFF
NA	NA	TRBV4-3	14	TRBJ1-2	TGCGCCAGCAGCCAACTAGGGGGGTCGGGTGGCTACACCTTC	CASSQLGGSGGYTF
NA	NA	TRBV7-9	15	TRBJ1-2	TGTGCCAGCAGCTTAGTTACGGGGAGGGACTATGGCTACACCTTC	CASSLVTGRDYGYTF
NA	TRBD2	TRBV29-1	17	TRBJ2-3	TGCAGCGTTGAAGGCGGCGTTGGGGGGGGGAGCACAGATACGCAGTATTTT	CSVEGGVGGGSTDTQYF
NA	TRBD1	TRBV5-1	15	TRBJ2-7	TGCGCCAGCAGCTACAGGGGATCGGGCACCTACGAGCAGTACTTC	CASSYRGSGTYEQYF
NA	NA	TRBV4-3	15	TRBJ1-1	TGCGCCAGCAGCCAAGATCGGTACGCGAACACTGAAGCTTTCTTT	CASSQDRYANTEAFF
NA	NA	TRBV2	13	TRBJ2-1	TGTGCCAGCAGTGTCCCCCTGTCCGTAGGGCAGTTCTTC	CASSVPLSVGQFF
NA	NA	TRBV9	19	TRBJ1-1	TGTGCCAGCAGCGTAGCCCCAATATATGGCACATTTCTCGACACTGAAGCTTTCTTT	CASSVAPIYGTFLDTEAFF
NA	NA	TRBV7-8	17	TRBJ2-2	TGTGCCAGCAGCTTAAGCGATACGGACATGAACACCGGGGAGCTGTTTTTT	CASSLSDTDMNTGELFF
few	NA	TRBV19	14	TRBJ1-4	TGTGCCAGTGCGGGCCTTCTAGGCGGTGAAAAACTGTTTTTT	CASAGLLGGEKLFF
NA	NA	TRBV13	17	TRBJ2-7	TGTGCCAGCAGCGCCCATTTCCCAACAGGGAGCTCCTACGAGCAGTACTTC	CASSAHFPTGSSYEQYF
NA	NA	TRBV19	12	TRBJ1-2	TGTGCCAGTAGCCTCCCGGGCTATGGCTACACCTTC	CASSLPGYGYTF
NA	NA	TRBV29-1	14	TRBJ1-1	TGCAGCGTCATCGTACCCAACATGAACACTGAAGCTTTCTTT	CSVIVPNMNTEAFF
NA	NA	TRBV27	16	TRBJ2-7	TGTGCCAGCAGTTTATCGGCCTTCGCAGGCTCCTACGAGCAGTACTTC	CASSLSAFAGSYEQYF
NA	TRBD2	TRBV27	20	TRBJ2-1	TGTGCCAGCAGTTTATCCGGGACTAACCAACCCACGAGCTCCTACAATGAGCAGTTCTTC	CASSLSGTNQPTSSYNEQFF
NA	NA	TRBV5-6	16	TRBJ1-3	TGTGCCAGCAGCTTGGCAGGGTCGAGCTCTGGAAACACCATATATTTT	CASSLAGSSSGNTIYF
NA	TRBD2	TRBV7-9	13	TRBJ2-7	TGTGCCAGCGCTAGCGGGAGCTCCTACGAGCAGTACTTC	CASASGSSYEQYF
NA	NA	TRBV9	16	TRBJ2-7	TGTGCCAGCAGCCCACAATCATTCAGGGGGGTCTACGAGCAGTACTTC	CASSPQSFRGVYEQYF
NA	TRBD2	TRBV10-3	13	TRBJ2-7	TGTGCCACCCTGCCTAGCGGCTACTCCGAGCAGTACTTC	CATLPSGYSEQYF
NA	NA	TRBV2	13	TRBJ1-4	TGTGCCAGCAGTAAGGCAGGAGGTGAAAAACTGTTTTTT	CASSKAGGEKLFF
once	NA	TRBV4-1	17	TRBJ1-2	TGCGCCAGCAGCCAAGATTCGTCGGCAGGGTACATCTATGGCTACACCTTC	CASSQDSSAGYIYGYTF
NA	NA	TRBV7-2	16	TRBJ2-7	TGTGCCAGCAGTAAAGATGTGGGGACAATATCTAACGAGCAGTACTTC	CASSKDVGTISNEQYF
NA	NA	TRBV7-9	14	TRBJ1-1	TGTGCCAGCAGCTTACGGGGGCCGAACACTGAAGCTTTCTTT	CASSLRGPNTEAFF
NA	NA	TRBV9	15	TRBJ2-6	TGTGCCAGCAGCCCCTTCACCTCTGGGGCCAACGTCCTGACTTTC	CASSPFTSGANVLTF
NA	NA	TRBV6-5	14	TRBJ2-7	TGTGCCAGCAGTTACTCGGGACCAACCTACGAGCAGTACTTC	CASSYSGPTYEQYF
NA	NA	TRBV13	14	TRBJ2-7	TGTGCCAGCAGCCGTCAAGGAGGGCCGTACGAGCAGTACTTC	CASSRQGGPYEQYF
once	TRBD1	TRBV7-6	16	TRBJ1-2	TGTGCCAGCAGCTTGAGCGGACAGGGAAGGAAAAGTGGCTACACCTTC	CASSLSGQGRKSGYTF
NA	TRBD2	TRBV4-3	19	TRBJ2-1	TGCGCCAGCAGCCAAGACCCCACTAGCGGGAGATCGACGTACAATGAGCAGTTCTTC	CASSQDPTSGRSTYNEQFF
NA	TRBD1	TRBV15	15	TRBJ2-1	TGTGCCACCAGCTCGCCTGGACAGGGTCCCAATGAGCAGTTCTTC	CATSSPGQGPNEQFF
NA	NA	TRBV7-5	14	TRBJ2-3	TGTGTCAGAAGCCTATGGACTAATGGGGATACGCAGTATTTT	CVRSLWTNGDTQYF
NA	TRBD2	TRBV5-1	14	TRBJ2-3	TGCGCCAGCAGCTTGGAACTAGCGGCAGATACGCAGTATTTT	CASSLELAADTQYF
NA	TRBD1	TRBV23-1	13	TRBJ2-7	TGCGCCGGGCCGACAGGGGGCCCCTACGAGCAGTACTTC	CAGPTGGPYEQYF
NA	TRBD1	TRBV11-3	14	TRBJ2-7	TGTGCCAGCAGCGCAACCGGGACAGAGTACGAGCAGTACTTC	CASSATGTEYEQYF
NA	NA	TRBV5-5	16	TRBJ2-1	TGTGCCAGCAGCTTGGTGACGGCTCTCCGGTGGAATGAGCAGTTCTTC	CASSLVTALRWNEQFF
NA	TRBD2	TRBV27	16	TRBJ2-1	TGTGCCAGCAGTACTACTAGCGCCAGCTCCTACAATGAGCAGTTCTTC	CASSTTSASSYNEQFF
NA	TRBD1	TRBV4-1	14	TRBJ1-5	TGCGCCAGCAGCTCGGGACAGCGCAATCAGCCCCAGCATTTT	CASSSGQRNQPQHF
NA	TRBD1	TRBV7-9	19	TRBJ2-1	TGTGCCAGCAGTCGCCTCGGGACAGACCCTATCAGCTCCTACAATGAGCAGTTCTTC	CASSRLGTDPISSYNEQFF
NA	TRBD2	TRBV28	14	TRBJ2-1	TGTGCCAGCAAACTAGCGGGAGAACGACGAGAGCAGTTCTTC	CASKLAGERREQFF
NA	NA	TRBV13	15	TRBJ2-1	TGTGCCAGCAGCTCTGAGACCTATACAAACAATGAGCAGTTCTTC	CASSSETYTNNEQFF
NA	NA	TRBV4-1	15	TRBJ2-3	TGCGCCAGCAGCCCTACCGACGGGAGCACAGATACGCAGTATTTT	CASSPTDGSTDTQYF
NA	NA	TRBV21-1	14	TRBJ1-3	TGTGCCAGCGGTGTTCTCCTGTGCGGAAACACCATATATTTT	CASGVLLCGNTIYF
NA	TRBD1	TRBV6-5	13	TRBJ1-1	TGTGCCAGCAGTTACCAGGGGGAAACTGAAGCTTTCTTT	CASSYQGETEAFF
NA	NA	TRBV11-2	15	TRBJ2-7	TGTGCCAGCAGCTCTAGGGGGGACAACAAGAACGAGCAGTACTTC	CASSSRGDNKNEQYF
NA	NA	TRBV19	11	TRBJ2-6	TGTGCCAGTTCTGGGGCCAACGTCCTGACTTTC	CASSGANVLTF
NA	NA	TRBV6-9	12	TRBJ1-2	TGTGCCAGCAGTTTCACAGGGCCGGGCTACACCTTC	CASSFTGPGYTF
NA	NA	TRBV7-9	16	TRBJ2-6	TGTGCCAGCAGCTTGGGGGCCCGAACTGGGGCCAACGTCCTGACTTTC	CASSLGARTGANVLTF
NA	TRBD1	TRBV28	15	TRBJ2-7	TGTGCCAGCAGTTTGGACAGGGGGCATTTCGACGAGCAGTACTTC	CASSLDRGHFDEQYF
NA	NA	TRBV14	17	TRBJ2-1	TGTGCCAGCAGCGACTCGTCCGGGCCAGAGATATACAATGAGCAGTTCTTC	CASSDSSGPEIYNEQFF
NA	NA	TRBV4-1	14	TRBJ2-7	TGCGCCAGCAGCTACAGGGTGGACCCTTACGAGCAGTACTTC	CASSYRVDPYEQYF
NA	TRBD1	TRBV29-1	16	TRBJ1-2	TGCAGCGTCGAATCCGGGACAGGGCCCGGGGACTATGGCTACACCTTC	CSVESGTGPGDYGYTF
NA	TRBD1	TRBV7-9	18	TRBJ2-5	TGTGCCAGCAGCTTACGTGGGTTGGACAGGGAATTTCAAGAGACCCAGTACTTC	CASSLRGLDREFQETQYF